This TCR beta chain was recovered during a study of cytomegalovirus exposure and HLA in healthy donors. The study's findings and limits: Both high specificity and high sensitivity reportedly marked the classifier's diagnosis of cytomegalovirus status. The likely origin of a cluster of highly shared sequence variants was a sequencing artifact. Fewer N-insertions than the roughly 670-donor mean were reportedly shown by an Asian-associated ancestry cluster in a later analysis. Most TCR beta V segments were productive about 87% or about 30% of the time in an earlier analysis.

V dropped 2 bases and J dropped 5; count of bases not matched to a gene: 23. Germline V gene lookup returns CDR1 LNHDA and CDR2 SQIVND (reference sequence). The CDR3 spans 21 residues. For this clone: The target antigen is unknown.

A multiplex PCR was run with 60 Vbeta primers and 13 Jbeta primers. Generated by immunoSEQ multiplex PCR, the TCRdb table keeps only in-frame clones and is missing some. The data contain some 160,000 clones, roughly 82% of them singletons. The chain has TRBV19 and TRBJ2-1, with 8 bases identical to TRBD2. Source material: PBMCs. The receptor was derived from a woman in her thirties in good health and CMV-seronegative. CDR3 sequence: CASSISPTRGTSSGLHNEQFF. CDR3 bases: TGTGCCAGTAGTATATCCCCCACCCGGGGCACCTCTAGCGGGTTACACAATGAGCAGTTCTTC.